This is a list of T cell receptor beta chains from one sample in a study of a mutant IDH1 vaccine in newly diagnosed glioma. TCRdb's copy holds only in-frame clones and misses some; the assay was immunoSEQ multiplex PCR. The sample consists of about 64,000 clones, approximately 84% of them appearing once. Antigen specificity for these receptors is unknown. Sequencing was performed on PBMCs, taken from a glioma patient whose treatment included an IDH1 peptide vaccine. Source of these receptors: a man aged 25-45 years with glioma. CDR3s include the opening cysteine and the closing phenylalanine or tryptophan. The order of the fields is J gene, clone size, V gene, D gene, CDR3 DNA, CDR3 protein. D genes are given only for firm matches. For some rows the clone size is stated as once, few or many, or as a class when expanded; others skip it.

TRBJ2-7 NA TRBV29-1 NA TGCAGCGCTGTGGAGGGGGAGGCCCACGAGCAGTACTTC CSAVEGEAHEQYF
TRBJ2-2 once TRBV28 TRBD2 TGTGCCAGCAGTACATGGACTAGCGGGGGGACCGGGGAGCTGTTTTTT CASSTWTSGGTGELFF
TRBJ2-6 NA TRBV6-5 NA TGTGCCAGCAGGGTAGACAATCGGGCCAACGTCCTGACTTTC CASRVDNRANVLTF
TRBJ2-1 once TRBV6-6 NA TGTGCCAGCAGTTACTTCCTTTCCGGGTACGACAATGAGCAGTTCTTC CASSYFLSGYDNEQFF
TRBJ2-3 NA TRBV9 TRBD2 TGTGCCAGCAGCGTAGCTGTGGAGCGGGGAACAGATACGCAGTATTTT CASSVAVERGTDTQYF
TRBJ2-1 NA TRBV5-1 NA TGCGCCAGCAGCTTGGTAGTCAGCGGCGACTACAATGAGCAGTTCTTC CASSLVVSGDYNEQFF
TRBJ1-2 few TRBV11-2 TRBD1 TGTGCCAGCAGCCCCCCACAGGGGGCGGGCTATGGCTACACCTTC CASSPPQGAGYGYTF
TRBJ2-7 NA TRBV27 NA TGTGCCAGCAGTCCTGCTGGGACAACATACGAGCAGTACTTC CASSPAGTTYEQYF
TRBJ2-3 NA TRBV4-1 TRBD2 TGCGCCAGCAGCCAAACTAGCGGGGGGACAGATACGCAGTATTTT CASSQTSGGTDTQYF
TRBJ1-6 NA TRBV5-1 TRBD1 TGCGCCAGCAGCGCGGGACAGGGGCCCGTATACTATAATTCACCCCTCCACTTT CASSAGQGPVYYNSPLHF
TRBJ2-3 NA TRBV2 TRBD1 TGTGCCAGCACCTGGCAGGGGGGCACAGATACGCAGTATTTT CASTWQGGTDTQYF
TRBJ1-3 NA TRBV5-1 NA TGCGCCAGCAGTCTCACAGGGAGGGCTATTGGAAACACCATATATTTT CASSLTGRAIGNTIYF
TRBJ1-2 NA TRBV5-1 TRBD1 TGCGCCAGCAGCGGGGGACAGTATGGCTACACCTTC CASSGGQYGYTF
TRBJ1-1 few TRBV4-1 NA TGCGCCAGCAGCCAAGACCCCACTGAAGCTTTCTTT CASSQDPTEAFF
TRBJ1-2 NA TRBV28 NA TGTGCCAGCACCTCCCGGGGAGGAGGTAACTATGGCTACACCTTC CASTSRGGGNYGYTF
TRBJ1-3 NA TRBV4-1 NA TGCGCCAGCAGCCTAGTTCGGGCCGGCCCGGGAAACACCATATATTTT CASSLVRAGPGNTIYF
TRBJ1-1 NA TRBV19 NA TGTGCCAGTAGTTTCTTACGGCGTACTGAAGCTTTCTTT CASSFLRRTEAFF
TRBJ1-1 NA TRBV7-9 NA TGTGCCAGCAGGCTTAGCACTGAAGCTTTCTTT CASRLSTEAFF
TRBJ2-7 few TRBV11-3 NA TGTGCCAGCAGCTCGGACAGTCCCTACGAGCAGTACTTC CASSSDSPYEQYF
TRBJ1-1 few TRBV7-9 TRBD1 TGTGCCAGCAGCTTAACCCGGGACAGATTGCTTGCTTTCTTT CASSLTRDRLLAFF
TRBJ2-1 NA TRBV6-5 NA TGTGCCAGCAGTCGGGTGGAGGGAAACAATGAGCAGTTCTTC CASSRVEGNNEQFF
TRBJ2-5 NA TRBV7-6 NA TGTGCCAGCAGCTTAGAATTGACCCAGTACTTC CASSLELTQYF
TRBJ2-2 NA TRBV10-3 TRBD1 TGTGCCATCAGTGATATCCGTGACAGGGGATCTCGGAACACCGGGGAGCTGTTTTTT CAISDIRDRGSRNTGELFF
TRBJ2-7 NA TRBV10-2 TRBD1 TGCGCCAGCAGTGTGGGCGGGACAGGCTCGTATGAGCAGTACTTC CASSVGGTGSYEQYF
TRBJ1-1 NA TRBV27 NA TGTGCCAGCAAACTGTGGGGTAGGAACACTGAAGCTTTCTTT CASKLWGRNTEAFF
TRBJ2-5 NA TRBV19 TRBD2 TGTGCCAGTAGTTTGGGACTAGCGGGGGCCAGAGAGACCCAGTACTTC CASSLGLAGARETQYF
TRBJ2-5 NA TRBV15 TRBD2 TGTGCCACCAGCATGAGACAGCGGGGGGCGAGGGAGACCCAGTACTTC CATSMRQRGARETQYF
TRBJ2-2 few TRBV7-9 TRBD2 TGTGCCAGCAGCTTCCGGACTAGCGGGGCCACCGGGGAGCTGTTTTTT CASSFRTSGATGELFF
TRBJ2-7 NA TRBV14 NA TGTGCCAGCAGCCAAGCCCGGGGACCCTACGAGCAGTACTTC CASSQARGPYEQYF
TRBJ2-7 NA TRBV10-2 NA TGCGCCAGCTTGAGTGCAGGGGAGAGCTACGAGCAGTACTTC CASLSAGESYEQYF
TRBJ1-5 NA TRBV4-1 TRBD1 TGCGCCAGCAGCCAGACAGGGGGCGAAGGTCAGCCCCAGCATTTT CASSQTGGEGQPQHF
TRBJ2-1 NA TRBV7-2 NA TGTGCCAGCAGCTTACTTTTCCGGCTGTTCTACAATGAGCAGTTCTTC CASSLLFRLFYNEQFF
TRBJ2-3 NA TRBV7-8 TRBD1 TGTGCCAGCAGCATACGACAGGGGGCACGAGATACGCAGTATTTT CASSIRQGARDTQYF
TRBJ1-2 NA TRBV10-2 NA TGCGCCAGCAGTGGGACAGCGACCTGGGGTGGCTACACCTTC CASSGTATWGGYTF
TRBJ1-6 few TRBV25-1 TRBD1 TGTGCCAGCAGTGAATTGGGACAGGGGGATAATTCACCCCTCCACTTT CASSELGQGDNSPLHF
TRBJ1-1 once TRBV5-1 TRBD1 TGCGCCAGCAGCTTGGTTGCAGGGGGGGACACTGAAGCTTTCTTT CASSLVAGGDTEAFF
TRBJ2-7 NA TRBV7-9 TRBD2 TGTGCCAGCAGCCTAGCGGGGGGCTCCTACGAGCAGTACTTC CASSLAGGSYEQYF
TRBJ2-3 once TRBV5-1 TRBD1 TGCGCCAGCAGCCGCGGGACAGGGGGGACAGATACGCAGTATTTT CASSRGTGGTDTQYF
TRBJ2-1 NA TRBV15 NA TGTGCCACCAGTACATACAATGAGCAGTTCTTC CATSTYNEQFF
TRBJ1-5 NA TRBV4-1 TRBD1 TGCGCCAGCAGCCAAGGTCCGGACAGGGTTAACCAGCCCCAGCATTTT CASSQGPDRVNQPQHF
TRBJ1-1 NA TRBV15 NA TGTGCCACCAGCAGGGAAGGGACGGGAAGTAAGAGGACTGAAGCTTTCTTT CATSREGTGSKRTEAFF
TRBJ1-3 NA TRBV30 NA TGTGCCTGGACGGCGGGGTTGGGAAACACCATATATTTT CAWTAGLGNTIYF
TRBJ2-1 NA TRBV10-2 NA TGCGCCAGCCTCACCTTCAACAATGAGCAGTTCTTC CASLTFNNEQFF
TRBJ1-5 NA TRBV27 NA TGTGCCAGCAGTTTGGCCCCAGGTCAGCCCCAGCATTTT CASSLAPGQPQHF
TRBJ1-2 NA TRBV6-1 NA TGTGCCAGCAGTGAGGCGGCTACCACTCACTTTTTC CASSEAATTHFF
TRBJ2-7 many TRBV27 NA TGTGCCAGCAGTTTTGGGGGTGGGATCTCCTACGAGCAGTACTTC CASSFGGGISYEQYF
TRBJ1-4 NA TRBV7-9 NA TGTGCCAGCAGCTCTCGCGAGGGGAAACTGTTTTTT CASSSREGKLFF
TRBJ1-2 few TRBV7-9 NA TGTGTCTTGGGCCAGGGGTATGGCTACACCTTC CVLGQGYGYTF
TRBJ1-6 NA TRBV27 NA TGTGCCAGCAGTTTATCCATACAGTTAGGGAATTCACCCCTCCACTTT CASSLSIQLGNSPLHF
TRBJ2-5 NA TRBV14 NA TGTGCCAGCAGCCAAGTGGGGCACCAAGAGACCCAGTACTTC CASSQVGHQETQYF
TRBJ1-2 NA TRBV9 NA TGTGCCAGCAGCGTGGGGAATCGGGGGGACTATGGCTACACCTTC CASSVGNRGDYGYTF
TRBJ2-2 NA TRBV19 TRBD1 TGTGCCAGTAGTTCAATAACGATTGACAGGGGGCCGAACACCGGGGAGCTGTTTTTT CASSSITIDRGPNTGELFF
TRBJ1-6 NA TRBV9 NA TGTGCCAGCAGCGTAGGTCCATCTTCACCCCTCCACTTT CASSVGPSSPLHF
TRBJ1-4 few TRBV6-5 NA TGTGCCAGCAGAACGGGACCGCGAATGAATGAAAAACTGTTTTTT CASRTGPRMNEKLFF
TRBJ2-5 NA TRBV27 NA TGTGCCAGCACTCCGAGGGGGGGGGATGAGACCCAGTACTTC CASTPRGGDETQYF
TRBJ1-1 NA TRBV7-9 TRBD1 TGTGCCAGCACCCCGACAGGGTCGGTTGAAGCTTTCTTT CASTPTGSVEAFF
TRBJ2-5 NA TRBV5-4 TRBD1 TGTGCCAGCAGCTGGGGGGGACAGGGATCAGAGACCCAGTACTTC CASSWGGQGSETQYF
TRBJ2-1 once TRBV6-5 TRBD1 TGTGCCAGCAGGACAGGGTTGGGTGAGCAGTTCTTC CASRTGLGEQFF
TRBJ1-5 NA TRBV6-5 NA TGTGCCAGCAGTTGGGGGACACCTTATAGCAATCAGCCCCAGCATTTT CASSWGTPYSNQPQHF
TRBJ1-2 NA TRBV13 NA TGTGCCAGCAGCTTAGCCCCGTCTGATGGCTACACCTTC CASSLAPSDGYTF